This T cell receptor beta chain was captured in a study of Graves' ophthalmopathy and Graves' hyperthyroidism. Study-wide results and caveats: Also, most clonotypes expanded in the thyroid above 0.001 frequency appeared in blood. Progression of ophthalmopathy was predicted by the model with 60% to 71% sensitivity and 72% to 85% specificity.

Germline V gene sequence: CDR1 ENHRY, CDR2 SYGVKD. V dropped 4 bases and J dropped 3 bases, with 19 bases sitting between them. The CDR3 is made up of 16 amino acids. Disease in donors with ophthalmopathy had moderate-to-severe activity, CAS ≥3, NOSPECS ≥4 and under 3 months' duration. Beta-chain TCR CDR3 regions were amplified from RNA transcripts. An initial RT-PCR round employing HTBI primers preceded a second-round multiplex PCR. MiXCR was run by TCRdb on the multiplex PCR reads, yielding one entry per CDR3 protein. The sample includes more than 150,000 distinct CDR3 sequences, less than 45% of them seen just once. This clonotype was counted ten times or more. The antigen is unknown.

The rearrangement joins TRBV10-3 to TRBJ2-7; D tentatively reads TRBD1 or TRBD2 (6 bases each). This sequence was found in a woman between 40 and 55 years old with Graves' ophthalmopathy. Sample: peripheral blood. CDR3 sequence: CAISGGPGQGGYEQYF. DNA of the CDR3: TGTGCCATCAGTGGGGGGCCCGGGCAGGGAGGCTACGAGCAGTACTTC.